This entry features one T cell receptor beta chain sequence. Its target is unknown. Donors comprised healthy HIV-negative adults lacking recent acute infections or vaccinations. Execution of the assay was at deep level. The assay was immunoSEQ multiplex PCR, and TCRdb's table has in-frame clones only and misses some. The data hold 450,000 to 600,000 clones, with approximately 79% observed a single time. This entry is derived from a study of shared clonotypes between healthy human individuals. CDR3 size: 14 residues. Germline loops: CDR1 LNHDA, CDR2 SQIVND (reference sequence). V lost 5 bases and J 4 bases, leaving 14 bases between the germline ends. Whole-study results and caveats: Clonotype sharing among donors, it was expected, would be affected by sequencing depth.

This TCR was recovered from a middle-aged woman in good health. Some clones in this sample may be carry-over from other donors' samples. The chain couples TRBV19 to TRBJ1-2; no definite D call. The material sequenced was PBMCs. For the CDR3, the DNA is TGTGCCAGTAGTCCCCAACGGGAGGGCTATGGCTACACCTTC. Protein: CASSPQREGYGYTF.